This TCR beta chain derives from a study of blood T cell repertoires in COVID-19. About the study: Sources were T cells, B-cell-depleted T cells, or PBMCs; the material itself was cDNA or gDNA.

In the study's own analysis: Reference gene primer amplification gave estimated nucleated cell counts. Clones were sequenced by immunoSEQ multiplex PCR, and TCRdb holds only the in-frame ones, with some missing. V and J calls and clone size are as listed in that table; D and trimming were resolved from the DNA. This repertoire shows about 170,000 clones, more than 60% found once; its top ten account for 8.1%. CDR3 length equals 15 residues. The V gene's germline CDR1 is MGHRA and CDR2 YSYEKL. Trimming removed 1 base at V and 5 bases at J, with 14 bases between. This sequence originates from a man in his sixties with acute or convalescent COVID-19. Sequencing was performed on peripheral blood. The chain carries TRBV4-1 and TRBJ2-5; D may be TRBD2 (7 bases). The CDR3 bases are TGCGCCAGCAGCCAAGGGGGGGGCCTCGGTGAGACCCAGTACTTC. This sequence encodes CASSQGGGLGETQYF.